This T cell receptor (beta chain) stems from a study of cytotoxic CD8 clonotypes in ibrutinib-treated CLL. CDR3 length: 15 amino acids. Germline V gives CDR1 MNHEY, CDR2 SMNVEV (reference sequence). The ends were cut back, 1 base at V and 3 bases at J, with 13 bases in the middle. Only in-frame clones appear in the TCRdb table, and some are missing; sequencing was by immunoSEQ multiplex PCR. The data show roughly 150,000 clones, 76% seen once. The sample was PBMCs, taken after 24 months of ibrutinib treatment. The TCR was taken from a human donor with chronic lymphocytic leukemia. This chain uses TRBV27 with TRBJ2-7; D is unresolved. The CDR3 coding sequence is TGTGCCAGCAGTTTATGGAACGGTGGCGGCTACGAGCAGTACTTC. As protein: CASSLWNGGGYEQYF.